A selection of T cell receptor beta chains follows, all from one sample in a study of spatial heterogeneity in lung cancer. One entry per CDR3 protein results from TCRdb running MiXCR on the 5' RACE reads. Here the sample spans 50,000 to 65,000 distinct CDR3 sequences, roughly 7.9% being singletons. Material: PBMCs, obtained at surgery. These TCRs come from a female donor with early-stage non-small cell lung cancer. CDR3s include the opening cysteine and the closing phenylalanine or tryptophan. The D gene is left open where the match is weak. Expanded clones get a size class; other rows say once, few or many, or leave the size out.

CDR3 DNA: TGCAGTGCCCCCGTTAGCCCGGGGGAGACCCAGTACTTC; CDR3 protein: CSAPVSPGETQYF; clone size: many; J gene: TRBJ2-5; D gene: .; V gene: TRBV20-1
CDR3 DNA: TGTGCCAGCAGCCAAGAATGGTCTCGGGAGACCCAGTACTTC; CDR3 protein: CASSQEWSRETQYF; clone size: many; J gene: TRBJ2-5; D gene: .; V gene: TRBV3-1
CDR3 DNA: TGTGCCGCCAGGACTAGCGGGATCTCTAGCACAGATACGCAGTATTTT; CDR3 protein: CAARTSGISSTDTQYF; clone size: .; J gene: TRBJ2-3; D gene: TRBD2; V gene: TRBV10-3
CDR3 DNA: TGTGCCACCAGTGATTTGTCCCAGGCGGGCTACACCTTC; CDR3 protein: CATSDLSQAGYTF; clone size: .; J gene: TRBJ1-2; D gene: .; V gene: TRBV24-1
CDR3 DNA: TGTGCCAGCAGCTTAGCAGCAGGGGGCAAGCAGTTCTTC; CDR3 protein: CASSLAAGGKQFF; clone size: few; J gene: TRBJ2-1; D gene: TRBD1; V gene: TRBV7-3
CDR3 DNA: TGCGCCAGCAGGCCGACAGGCCAAGAAGCCCTATCTGCAACTAATGAAAAACTGTTTTTT; CDR3 protein: CASRPTGQEALSATNEKLFF; clone size: few; J gene: TRBJ1-4; D gene: .; V gene: TRBV5-1
CDR3 DNA: TGTGCCAGCTCACCACCTACCGGACAGCCATCGACCCAGTACTTC; CDR3 protein: CASSPPTGQPSTQYF; clone size: many; J gene: TRBJ2-5; D gene: .; V gene: TRBV18
CDR3 DNA: TGCGCCAGCAGCTTGGATGGGGGCTCCTACAATGAGCAGTTCTTC; CDR3 protein: CASSLDGGSYNEQFF; clone size: many; J gene: TRBJ2-1; D gene: .; V gene: TRBV5-1
CDR3 DNA: TGTGCCAGCAGCTTGGGGGCAGGCCTCTATGGCTACACCTTC; CDR3 protein: CASSLGAGLYGYTF; clone size: .; J gene: TRBJ1-2; D gene: .; V gene: TRBV5-6
CDR3 DNA: TGCGCCAGCAGCTTTTCCGGGGCGGTCCGCGGCTACACCTTC; CDR3 protein: CASSFSGAVRGYTF; clone size: many; J gene: TRBJ1-2; D gene: .; V gene: TRBV5-1
CDR3 DNA: TGTGCCAGCAGTTCCGGGACTAGTGTCAATCAGGTCTACAATGAGCAGTTCTTC; CDR3 protein: CASSSGTSVNQVYNEQFF; clone size: many; J gene: TRBJ2-1; D gene: TRBD2; V gene: TRBV28
CDR3 DNA: TGCGCCAGCAGCTGGTTCTTGACAGGGGGGGACACTGAAGCTTTCTTT; CDR3 protein: CASSWFLTGGDTEAFF; clone size: .; J gene: TRBJ1-1; D gene: TRBD1; V gene: TRBV5-1
CDR3 DNA: TGTGCCTCACAGGAGATTTCTGAAGATACGCAGTATTTT; CDR3 protein: CASQEISEDTQYF; clone size: few; J gene: TRBJ2-3; D gene: .; V gene: TRBV9
CDR3 DNA: TGCGCCAGCAGCTTGGGGCAGCAGAACACCGGGGAGCTGTTTTTT; CDR3 protein: CASSLGQQNTGELFF; clone size: few; J gene: TRBJ2-2; D gene: .; V gene: TRBV5-1
CDR3 DNA: TGTGCCAGCAGTGAAGCCCGTACGAGGCTAGCGTCATTTTTC; CDR3 protein: CASSEARTRLASFF; clone size: many; J gene: TRBJ2-1; D gene: .; V gene: TRBV6-1
CDR3 DNA: TGTGCCAGCAGCGCCTGGCAGGGAAGGTCATACGCTTTCTTT; CDR3 protein: CASSAWQGRSYAFF; clone size: many; J gene: TRBJ1-1; D gene: .; V gene: TRBV5-4
CDR3 DNA: TGTGCCAGCAGTTCGACAGGGGGCCGCCCGAGACCCCAGCATTTT; CDR3 protein: CASSSTGGRPRPQHF; clone size: few; J gene: TRBJ1-5; D gene: TRBD1; V gene: TRBV28
CDR3 DNA: TGCGCCAGCAGCTTAGGCCGGAGCACAGATACGCAGTATTTT; CDR3 protein: CASSLGRSTDTQYF; clone size: many; J gene: TRBJ2-3; D gene: .; V gene: TRBV5-1
CDR3 DNA: TGTGCCAGCAGTGAACGGGGCGGGAGAGGAGAGACCCAGTACTTC; CDR3 protein: CASSERGGRGETQYF; clone size: many; J gene: TRBJ2-5; D gene: TRBD2; V gene: TRBV2
CDR3 DNA: TGCAGTGCTAAGGGCGGGACAGTGAACACTGAAGCTTTCTTT; CDR3 protein: CSAKGGTVNTEAFF; clone size: many; J gene: TRBJ1-1; D gene: TRBD1; V gene: TRBV20-1
CDR3 DNA: TGCAGTGCTAGAGATATCCGAACCCATGAGCAGTTCTTC; CDR3 protein: CSARDIRTHEQFF; clone size: .; J gene: TRBJ2-1; D gene: .; V gene: TRBV20-1
CDR3 DNA: TGTGCCAGCAGACCCCCACAGGGAGCTGGGGCCAACGTCCTGACTTTC; CDR3 protein: CASRPPQGAGANVLTF; clone size: .; J gene: TRBJ2-6; D gene: .; V gene: TRBV6-6
CDR3 DNA: TGTGCCAGCAGTTACCGGGATACAGATACGCAGTATTTT; CDR3 protein: CASSYRDTDTQYF; clone size: few; J gene: TRBJ2-3; D gene: .; V gene: TRBV6-5
CDR3 DNA: TGTGCCAGCAGCTTAGGCGGGGGCAGGGGATCCGATACGCAGTATTTT; CDR3 protein: CASSLGGGRGSDTQYF; clone size: many; J gene: TRBJ2-3; D gene: .; V gene: TRBV13
CDR3 DNA: TGCAGCGGGGGACAGAGTGAAAAACTGTTTTTT; CDR3 protein: CSGGQSEKLFF; clone size: many; J gene: TRBJ1-4; D gene: TRBD1; V gene: TRBV29-1
CDR3 DNA: TGTGCCAGCAGCTTAAACCGGGCCCTTAGCACAGATACGCAGTATTTT; CDR3 protein: CASSLNRALSTDTQYF; clone size: many; J gene: TRBJ2-3; D gene: .; V gene: TRBV11-1
CDR3 DNA: TGTGCCAGCAGCTTTACTAGCGGCAATGAGCAGTTCTTC; CDR3 protein: CASSFTSGNEQFF; clone size: few; J gene: TRBJ2-1; D gene: TRBD2; V gene: TRBV9
CDR3 DNA: TGCGCCAGCAGCCCCCGGACTAGCGGGACGTACGAGCAGTACTTC; CDR3 protein: CASSPRTSGTYEQYF; clone size: few; J gene: TRBJ2-7; D gene: TRBD2; V gene: TRBV5-1
CDR3 DNA: TGTGCCAGCAGGAGGACGGAGGACGGGACAGATACGCAGTATTTT; CDR3 protein: CASRRTEDGTDTQYF; clone size: once; J gene: TRBJ2-3; D gene: .; V gene: TRBV12-3/TRBV12-4
CDR3 DNA: TGTGCCAGCAGCGGGGACGGACGCTCTGGAAACACCATATATTTT; CDR3 protein: CASSGDGRSGNTIYF; clone size: few; J gene: TRBJ1-3; D gene: .; V gene: TRBV11-2
CDR3 DNA: TGTGCCAGCAGCCCTCTAGCGGGAGTTGCCTACAATGAGCAGTTCTTC; CDR3 protein: CASSPLAGVAYNEQFF; clone size: .; J gene: TRBJ2-1; D gene: TRBD2; V gene: TRBV6-5
CDR3 DNA: TGTGCAAGTCGCTCCCCTTCTAGCGGGAGGTGTGAGCAGTACTTC; CDR3 protein: CASRSPSSGRCEQYF; clone size: few; J gene: TRBJ2-7; D gene: .; V gene: TRBV12-2
CDR3 DNA: TGTGCCAGCAGCGTAGATTTAAACCGCACAGATACGCAGTATTTT; CDR3 protein: CASSVDLNRTDTQYF; clone size: .; J gene: TRBJ2-3; D gene: .; V gene: TRBV9
CDR3 DNA: TGTGCCAGCAGCGCGTCGGGGCTCGTCGATCAGCCCCAGCATTTT; CDR3 protein: CASSASGLVDQPQHF; clone size: .; J gene: TRBJ1-5; D gene: .; V gene: TRBV9
CDR3 DNA: TGTGCCAGCTCACCAGGGATAGGTGAAAAACTGTTTTTT; CDR3 protein: CASSPGIGEKLFF; clone size: .; J gene: TRBJ1-4; D gene: .; V gene: TRBV18
CDR3 DNA: TGTGCCAGTAGTATTTCGCCCGGTCCCAGCTCCTACAATGAGCAGTTCTTC; CDR3 protein: CASSISPGPSSYNEQFF; clone size: many; J gene: TRBJ2-1; D gene: .; V gene: TRBV19
CDR3 DNA: TGTGCCAGCAGTTACTCGACAGATCTAGCCAAAAACATTCAGTACTTC; CDR3 protein: CASSYSTDLAKNIQYF; clone size: many; J gene: TRBJ2-4; D gene: .; V gene: TRBV6-2/TRBV6-3
CDR3 DNA: TGTGCCAGCAGCCCGGGACAAGACACCGGGGAGCTGTTTTTT; CDR3 protein: CASSPGQDTGELFF; clone size: few; J gene: TRBJ2-2; D gene: .; V gene: TRBV5-4
CDR3 DNA: TGCAGTGCTTCCCGGGGGGACCGCTACAATGAGCAGTTCTTC; CDR3 protein: CSASRGDRYNEQFF; clone size: few; J gene: TRBJ2-1; D gene: TRBD2; V gene: TRBV20-1
CDR3 DNA: TGTGCCAGCAGGCCACAGGGGGCGCAGGTAGAGACCCAGTACTTC; CDR3 protein: CASRPQGAQVETQYF; clone size: many; J gene: TRBJ2-5; D gene: TRBD1; V gene: TRBV28
CDR3 DNA: TGTGCCAGCAGCTTACCTACGCGCACCGGGGAGCTGTTTTTT; CDR3 protein: CASSLPTRTGELFF; clone size: many; J gene: TRBJ2-2; D gene: .; V gene: TRBV7-2
CDR3 DNA: TGTGCCAGCAGCTTAGAAAGGGTTCGAGAGACCCAGTACTTC; CDR3 protein: CASSLERVRETQYF; clone size: few; J gene: TRBJ2-5; D gene: .; V gene: TRBV7-2
CDR3 DNA: TGTGCCAGCAGCGAGGGACTAGCGGGAGGGGTAGAGACCCAGTACTTC; CDR3 protein: CASSEGLAGGVETQYF; clone size: many; J gene: TRBJ2-5; D gene: TRBD2; V gene: TRBV9
CDR3 DNA: TGTGCCAGCAGCCGGGACAGGGGAGGGACTGAAGCTTTCTTT; CDR3 protein: CASSRDRGGTEAFF; clone size: few; J gene: TRBJ1-1; D gene: TRBD1; V gene: TRBV6-5
CDR3 DNA: TGTGCCAGCAGCGTGGGGGGAGGCGGTGAAAAACTGTTTTTT; CDR3 protein: CASSVGGGGEKLFF; clone size: .; J gene: TRBJ1-4; D gene: .; V gene: TRBV9